The entry below describes one T cell receptor (beta chain). Germline V lookup: CDR1 MNHEY, CDR2 SMNVEV (reference sequence). This CDR3 has 13 amino acids. V was clipped by 6 bases and J by 5 bases; unmatched bases: 6. Sequenced by immunoSEQ multiplex PCR; TCRdb stores in-frame clones only, minus some. The table lists nearly 250,000 clones, approximately 85% of them singletons. The sample originates from a study of blood T cell repertoires in COVID-19. Whole-study context: Sources were T cells, B-cell-depleted T cells, or PBMCs; the material itself was cDNA or gDNA.

The study recruited people aged about 18 to 90 years across 24 US areas. The V gene is TRBV27, the J gene TRBJ1-2, with 7 nucleotides matching TRBD1. Sequencing was done on a sample of PBMCs or T cells enriched from blood (not recorded which). The TCR comes from a woman aged 45 to 65 with acute COVID-19. CDR3 loop: CASRGQNLYGYTF. Here the CDR3 DNA reads TGTGCCAGCAGGGGACAGAACTTGTATGGCTACACCTTC.